This entry features one TCR beta chain sequence. Its matching antigen is unknown. This specimen comes from a study of T cell responses to AZD1222 COVID-19 vaccine. Regarding the study as a whole: Spike-specific TCR breadth rose after two AZD1222 doses, and depth rose as well.

The table came from immunoSEQ multiplex PCR; TCRdb's copy has only in-frame clones and leaves some out. Here the sample spans about 83,000 clones, approximately 87% being singletons. Germline V CDR1 and CDR2: SGHAT, FQNNGV. With 1 base removed from V and 9 bases from J, the gap between germline ends came to 22 bases. CDR3 size: 18 residues. The gene calls are TRBV11-2 and TRBJ1-6, with D perhaps TRBD1 (6 bases). This specimen was peripheral blood, taken on day 0 of MenACWY control vaccination. This sequence was found in an adult in good health. The CDR3 coding sequence is TGTGCCAGCAGCTTAGTCATGGCGGGGGGCTTGGAAAGTTCACCCCTCCACTTT. Translating it yields CASSLVMAGGLESSPLHF.